The 19 T cell receptor beta chains reported below all come from one sample, sequenced in a study of neurological immune-mediated disorders. A single record per CDR3 protein comes from TCRdb applying MiXCR to the 5' RACE reads. The sample includes about 80,000 distinct CDR3 sequences, approximately 6% of them seen just once. Indicated time point: longitudinal time-point 2. The source material was PBMCs. These TCRs come from a woman between 55 and 75 years old with multiple sclerosis.

This clonotype appeared many times. The J gene is TRBJ2-5, the V gene TRBV5-1, with D possibly matching TRBD2 (6 bases). This CDR3 is 16 amino acids long. The germline gives CDR1 SGHRS, CDR2 YFSETQ. V was pared by 3 bases and J by 7 bases, with 22 bases between. CDR3 sequence: CASSSNPGTPGGTQYF. CDR3 nucleotides: TGCGCCAGCAGCTCGAACCCTGGAACGCCCGGGGGGACCCAGTACTTC.

As regards this clonotype: A clone one base away is much larger, so this may be a read error. The rearrangement uses TRBV7-9 and TRBJ2-3; D gene uncertain. This CDR3 is 11 amino acids long. Germline-derived CDR1 and CDR2 are SEHNR and FQNEAQ (reference sequence). Trimming took off 8 bases at V and 6 bases at J, with 9 bases between the two ends. CDR3 residues: CASGSVDTQYF. For the CDR3, the DNA is TGTGCCAGCGGCTCCGTTGATACGCAGTATTTT.

This clonotype came up many times. This sequence joins TRBV7-6 and TRBJ1-1; D not resolved. The CDR3 sequence is 12 residues long. Per the germline V gene, CDR1 is SGHVS and CDR2 is FNYEAQ. The V and J ends lost 5 bases and 1 base respectively, with 5 bases between them. The CDR3 is CASSTWNTEAFF. The CDR3 DNA reads as TGTGCCAGCAGCACCTGGAACACTGAAGCTTTCTTT.

There are many counts of this clonotype. This sequence joins TRBV6-6 and TRBJ2-3, with D unresolved. This CDR3 contains 13 residues. Germline V gene sequence: CDR1 MNHNY, CDR2 SVGAGI (reference sequence). The V gene lost 0 bases and the J gene lost 0 bases, with 1 base spanning the gap. The DNA of the CDR3 is TGTGCCAGCAGTTACTCGAGCACAGATACGCAGTATTTT. This gives the protein CASSYSSTDTQYF.

This clonotype was recorded once. The chain combines TRBV9 with TRBJ2-1; TRBD1 aligns across 8 bases. This CDR3 comprises 15 residues. J was trimmed by 5 bases and V by 0 bases; bases with no gene match: 4. Per germline, CDR1 SGDLS and CDR2 YYNGEE. CDR3 DNA sequence: TGTGCCAGCAGCGTAGTTCAGGGGGCTGACAATGAGCAGTTCTTC. This gives the protein CASSVVQGADNEQFF.

This clonotype occurred many times. This sequence joins TRBV20-1 and TRBJ2-7, with no clear D. The CDR3 has 13 amino acids. Trimming pared 1 base from V and 2 bases from J, leaving 9 bases between. Germline-derived CDR1 and CDR2 are DFQATT and SNEGSKA (reference sequence). The CDR3 spells CSARAQTAYEQYF. CDR3 coding DNA: TGCAGTGCTAGAGCCCAGACGGCCTACGAGCAGTACTTC.

This clonotype appeared many times. The genes are TRBV5-1 and TRBJ1-1; no clear D. The CDR3 loop spans 14 amino acids. V lost 0 bases, J lost 0 bases, and 6 bases lay in between. Germline CDR1 is SGHRS and CDR2 is YFSETQ. CDR3 in amino acids: CASSLGPVNTEAFF. CDR3 sequence (DNA): TGCGCCAGCAGCTTGGGGCCGGTGAACACTGAAGCTTTCTTT.

This clonotype was seen repeatedly, ten times or more. This chain joins TRBV5-1 and TRBJ2-2, with 8 bases identical to TRBD1. This CDR3 is 18 amino acids long. Germline V gene data show CDR1 as SGHRS and CDR2 as YFSETQ. Unmatched junction bases numbered 10, after V lost 3 bases and J lost 0 bases. CDR3 loop: CASSSGQGRFSNTGELFF. CDR3 bases: TGCGCCAGCAGCTCCGGACAGGGCCGCTTTTCGAACACCGGGGAGCTGTTTTTT.

The sample holds many counts of this clonotype. This chain links TRBV5-8 with TRBJ1-2; the D is unclear. CDR3 size: 14 residues. V was trimmed by 2 bases and J by 0 bases, leaving 8 bases between them. CDR1 and CDR2 (germline): SGHTS, YDEGEE. In nucleotides, the CDR3 is TGTGCCAGCAGCTTAGGCAGACCTAACTATGGCTACACCTTC. Its translation is CASSLGRPNYGYTF.

This clonotype was counted many times. The V call is TRBV9, the J call TRBJ1-2; maybe TRBD1 (5 bases). Germline CDR1 SGDLS, CDR2 YYNGEE. This CDR3 spans 15 amino acids. V was cut by 3 bases and J by 0 bases, with 12 bases left in between. The CDR3 DNA reads TGTGCCAGCAGCGAGGAGGGCAGGGCTAACTATGGCTACACCTTC. Protein sequence: CASSEEGRANYGYTF.

This clonotype has a count of ten or more. The genes are TRBV6-6 and TRBJ1-2, with D possibly being TRBD1 (6 bases). Germline CDR1 reads MNHNY; CDR2 reads SVGAGI (reference sequence). The CDR3 contains 12 residues. With 6 bases removed from V and 8 bases from J, the gap between germline ends came to 13 bases. The CDR3 region is CASRSGEGGYTF. The CDR3 DNA is TGTGCCAGCAGGTCAGGGGAGGGGGGCTACACCTTC.

This clonotype appeared many times. Here the CDR3 reads CASSPDRQGPSGELFF. Written as DNA, the CDR3 is TGTGCCAGCTCACCAGATCGACAGGGCCCATCCGGGGAGCTGTTTTTT. The V call is TRBV18, the J call TRBJ2-2; 7 bases line up with TRBD1. The V segment lost 2 bases and the J segment 6 bases; nucleotides outside the gene matches: 9. This CDR3 is built from 16 residues. Germline CDR1 is KGHSH and CDR2 is LQKENI.

This clonotype was counted many times. V is TRBV7-2 and J is TRBJ2-1; TRBD2 matches at 8 bases. Germline trimming cut 6 bases from V and 0 bases from J; bases unmatched to any gene: 4. Germline V gene sequence: CDR1 SGHTA, CDR2 FQGNSA. This CDR3 spans 15 amino acids. The CDR3 reads CASRLSGSSYNEQFF. The CDR3 bases are TGTGCCAGCAGACTAAGCGGGAGCTCCTACAATGAGCAGTTCTTC.

This clonotype was counted ten times or more. The chain joins TRBV29-1 to TRBJ2-1, with no clear D. V lost 5 bases, J lost 5 bases, and 13 bases lay in between. The germline gives CDR1 SQVTM, CDR2 ANQGSEA. This CDR3 is 13 amino acids long. The CDR3 spells CSVKTSGNNEQFF. The CDR3 nucleotides are TGCAGCGTTAAAACTTCAGGAAACAATGAGCAGTTCTTC.

This clonotype has at least ten counts. The V and J genes are TRBV7-9 and TRBJ2-5; D could derive from TRBD1 or TRBD2 (5 bases each). The germline gives CDR1 SEHNR, CDR2 FQNEAQ (reference sequence). This CDR3 contains 15 residues. V gave up 3 bases and J gave up 1 base, with 12 bases separating them. The CDR3 loop is CASSLTGTVQETQYF. The CDR3 nucleotides read TGTGCCAGCAGCTTGACCGGGACGGTCCAAGAGACCCAGTACTTC.

This clonotype has a count of ten or more. The chain is built from TRBV11-2 and TRBJ2-7; 8 bases line up with TRBD1. The germline V gene has CDR1 SGHAT and CDR2 FQNNGV. The CDR3 contains 16 residues. J gave up 4 bases and V 2 bases, and 10 bases lay outside the gene matches. CDR3 in DNA: TGTGCCAGCAGCTTAACCCCGGACAGGGAACTGTACGAGCAGTACTTC. Protein product: CASSLTPDRELYEQYF.

This clonotype showed up many times. This rearrangement joins TRBV20-1 to TRBJ1-2; D remains unclear. The CDR3 sequence is 13 residues long. Germline CDR1 DFQATT, CDR2 SNEGSKA (reference sequence). Trimming left V 6 bases short and J 4 bases short, with 15 bases between. CDR3 sequence: CSALNPSGYGYTF. In DNA form, the CDR3 reads TGCAGTGCCCTAAACCCTTCCGGCTATGGCTACACCTTC.

In its sample, this clonotype was seen many times. The rearrangement joins TRBV11-1 to TRBJ2-5; TRBD1 agrees at 11 bases. Germline CDR1 and CDR2: SGHAT and FQDESV (reference sequence). V lost 4 bases and J lost 4; bases outside the gene matches: 8. CDR3 length: 16 amino acids. CDR3 in amino acids: CASSSLGTGGRETQYF. As DNA, the CDR3 is TGTGCCAGCAGCTCGCTCGGGACAGGGGGTCGAGAGACCCAGTACTTC.

A note on this clonotype: This may arise from a read error, as a much more abundant clone is one base away. The rearrangement uses TRBV20-1 and TRBJ2-1; 10 bases map to TRBD2. Germline loops: CDR1 DFQATT, CDR2 SNEGSKA (reference sequence). This CDR3 has 14 amino acids. The CDR3 loop is CSASLAGGLAEKFF. In DNA form, the CDR3 reads TGCAGTGCTAGCTTAGCGGGGGGACTCGCTGAGAAGTTCTTC.